A single sample is the source of the 20 T cell receptor beta chains below, sequenced in a study of shared clonotypes between healthy human individuals. Assay used: immunoSEQ multiplex PCR; TCRdb lists only in-frame clones, some missing. The sample records approximately 500,000 clones, over 60% being singletons. Sequenced material: PBMCs. These TCRs come from a woman aged 40 to 55 in good health. Some clones in this sample may be carry-over from other donors' samples.

The sample holds one count of this clone. The chain employs TRBV29-1 and TRBJ2-7; D is unclear. V gave up 6 bases and J gave up 1 base, with 13 bases separating them. The CDR3 runs to 13 residues. CDR1 and CDR2 from the germline V gene are SQVTM and ANQGSEA. The CDR3 nucleotides are TGCAGCGTCGAAAGCGACATTTCCTACGAGCAGTACTTC. This encodes CSVESDISYEQYF.

Concerning this clone itself: A far bigger clonotype differs at one base, so this is likely a read error. The chain has TRBV27 and TRBJ2-5; possible D gene TRBD1, 5 bases. Germline CDR1 MNHEY, CDR2 SMNVEV (reference sequence). Between the trimmed V and J ends, which lost 5 bases and 13 bases, there was a span of 17 bases. The CDR3 length is 12 residues. CDR3 coding DNA: TGTGCCAGCAGTGGTGGGGCCTACGAGCGGTACTTC. It is translated as CASSGGAYERYF.

Note on this clone: The junction departs from the called germline gene at one end, perhaps through a read error. The chain couples TRBV7-7 to TRBJ2-5, with D unresolved. Germline values: CDR1 SSHAT, CDR2 FNYEAQ (reference sequence). This CDR3 spans 14 amino acids. As DNA, the CDR3 is TGTGCTAGCAGCCCGGCGGCTAGTCGACAGACCCAGTACTTC. Protein: CASSPAASRQTQYF.

The rearrangement links TRBV7-2 to TRBJ2-7, with D perhaps given as TRBD1 or TRBD2 (5 bases each). This CDR3 has 14 residues. V was pared by 5 bases and J by 4 bases, with 15 bases between. Germline loops: CDR1 SGHTA, CDR2 FQGNSA. CDR3 sequence (DNA): TGTGCCAGCAGCCCAGTGGGGACCCCTTACGAGCAGTACTTC. Amino acid sequence: CASSPVGTPYEQYF. The complete variable domain, with remaining parts taken from reference TRBV7-2 and TRBJ2-7, reads GAGVSQSPSNKVTEKGKDVELRCDPISGHTALYWYRQSLGQGLEFLIYFQGNSAPDKSGLPSDRFSAERTGGSVSTLTIQRTQQEDSAVYLCASSPVGTPYEQYFGPGTRLTVT.

The rearrangement uses TRBV30 and TRBJ2-3; D remains ambiguous. The V gene lost 5 bases and the J gene lost 2 bases, with 5 bases spanning the gap. Germline values: CDR1 GTSNPN, CDR2 SVGIG (reference sequence). The CDR3 totals 11 residues. The CDR3 nucleotides read TGTGCCTGGGCTACCACAGATACGCAGTATTTT. Translated, it gives CAWATTDTQYF.

This chain connects TRBV15 to TRBJ2-3; no definite D call. In germline, CDR1 is LNHNV, CDR2 YYDKDF (reference sequence). The CDR3 spans 15 residues. Deletions cut 0 bases from V and 3 bases from J, with 10 bases between. The chain's CDR3 is CATSRDRVRTDTQYF. The DNA of the CDR3 is TGTGCCACCAGCAGAGATCGGGTGAGGACAGATACGCAGTATTTT.

The rearrangement joins TRBV11-2 to TRBJ2-1; D gene ambiguous. This CDR3 region has 14 residues. Germline assignment: CDR1 SGHAT and CDR2 FQNNGV. The V end was cut by 1 base, the J end by 5 bases, with 9 bases between. CDR3 coding DNA: TGTGCCAGCAGCTTAGTATCCTTTGACAATGAGCAGTTCTTC. It translates to CASSLVSFDNEQFF.

Comments on this clone: At one end the junction does not follow the germline gene, possibly because of a read error. The chain joins TRBV5-4 to TRBJ2-3; 8 bases align to TRBD1. In germline, CDR1 is SGHNT, CDR2 YYREEE (reference sequence). The CDR3 has 15 residues. CDR3 protein: CASSQDRTGPDTQYF. The CDR3 DNA is TGCGCCAGCAGCCAAGATAGGACAGGGCCAGATACGCAGTATTTT.

The chain employs TRBV27 and TRBJ2-2; D is unresolved. The V and J ends lost 2 bases and 8 bases respectively, with 6 bases between them. This CDR3 spans 12 amino acids. Per germline, CDR1 MNHEY and CDR2 SMNVEV (reference sequence). The CDR3 nucleotides are TGTGCCAGCAGTTTACCACAGGGGGAGCTGTTTTTT. Translated, it gives CASSLPQGELFF.

V is TRBV7-3 and J is TRBJ2-7; tentative D call: TRBD2 (6 bases). V was clipped by 5 bases and J by 2 bases, with 19 bases between them. This CDR3 comprises 16 residues. CDR1 and CDR2 from the germline V gene are SGHTA and FQGTGA. The CDR3, as DNA: TGTGCCAGCAGCACTAGAGACCCTAGGACTACCTACGAGCAGTACTTC. Translating it yields CASSTRDPRTTYEQYF.

This chain joins TRBV5-4 and TRBJ2-3; D might be TRBD2 (6 bases). The CDR3 has 13 residues. V was cut by 4 bases and J by 6 bases, with 12 bases left in between. CDR1 is SGHNT and CDR2 is YYREEE in the germline V gene (reference sequence). For the CDR3, the DNA is TGTGCCAGCAGCCGACTAGTTTCCGATACGCAGTATTTT. Protein: CASSRLVSDTQYF.

This chain joins TRBV6-1 and TRBJ2-2, with 10 bases identical to TRBD2. Germline CDR1 reads MNHNS; CDR2 reads SASEGT. With 2 bases clipped from V and 13 bases from J, the junction kept 13 bases outside the gene matches. The CDR3 runs 16 residues. CDR3 bases: TGTGCCAGCAGTGAACAAAAACTAGCGGGACCGTTATGGCTGTTTTTT. Translating it yields CASSEQKLAGPLWLFF.

This chain joins TRBV5-4 and TRBJ2-5; 12 positions agree with TRBD1. CDR1 is SGHNT and CDR2 is YYREEE in the germline V gene (reference sequence). J was trimmed by 5 bases and V by 4 bases; bases with no gene match: 3. CDR3 length equals 14 residues. The CDR3 loop is CASSGTGGAETQYF. CDR3 nucleotide sequence: TGTGCCAGCAGCGGGACAGGGGGCGCGGAGACCCAGTACTTC. Using reference TRBV5-4 and TRBJ2-5 for the parts outside the CDR3, the full variable domain is ETGVTQSPTHLIKTRGQQVTLRCSSQSGHNTVSWYQQALGQGPQFIFQYYREEENGRGNFPPRFSGLQFPNYSSELNVNALELDDSALYLCASSGTGGAETQYFGPGTRLLVL.

This clone was seen a few times. This chain links TRBV28 with TRBJ2-4; D ambiguous. Per germline, CDR1 MDHEN and CDR2 SYDVKM. CDR3 length: 16 amino acids. With 2 bases removed from V and 0 bases from J, the gap between germline ends came to 11 bases. The CDR3 sequence: CASSLVADLAKNIQYF. CDR3 DNA sequence: TGTGCCAGCAGTTTAGTGGCCGACCTAGCCAAAAACATTCAGTACTTC.

The table lists this clone with a few counts. V usage is TRBV30 and J usage is TRBJ1-6; 9 bases agree with TRBD1. Germline V gives CDR1 GTSNPN, CDR2 SVGIG (reference sequence). This CDR3 region has 17 residues. V was clipped by 7 bases and J by 7 bases; unmatched bases: 17. The CDR3 region has the DNA TGTGCCTCGGATCCGGGACAGGGAGGAAGGGGGAATTCACCCCTCCACTTT. Its protein product is CASDPGQGGRGNSPLHF. Combining the CDR3 with reference TRBV30 and TRBJ1-6 gives the whole variable domain SQTIHQWPATLVQPVGSPLSLECTVEGTSNPNLYWYRQAAGRGLQLLFYSVGIGQISSEVPQNLSASRPQDRQFILSSKKLLLSDSGFYLCASDPGQGGRGNSPLHFGNGTRLTVT.

The chain links TRBV11-2 to TRBJ2-1; perhaps TRBD2 as D (5 bases). This CDR3 contains 14 residues. Trimming shortened V by 6 bases and J by 4 bases, and 13 bases separated the two germline ends. Germline CDR1 is SGHAT and CDR2 is FQNNGV. The DNA of the CDR3 is TGTGCCAGCAGAACTCTGTCGGGATACAATGAGCAGTTCTTC. Protein product: CASRTLSGYNEQFF.

The V and J genes are TRBV30 and TRBJ2-7; perhaps TRBD1 as D (6 bases). The CDR3 runs to 13 residues. Trimming took off 0 bases at V and 3 bases at J, with 9 bases between the two ends. The germline V gene encodes CDR1 GTSNPN and CDR2 SVGIG (reference sequence). Here the CDR3 reads CAWSVGAYYEQYF. The DNA for the CDR3 is TGTGCCTGGAGTGTGGGGGCTTACTACGAGCAGTACTTC.

V is TRBV30 and J is TRBJ2-1, with D possibly matching TRBD1 (5 bases). This CDR3 spans 12 amino acids. Looked up from germline, CDR1 is GTSNPN and CDR2 is SVGIG (reference sequence). The V gene lost 4 bases and the J gene lost 5 bases, with 9 bases spanning the gap. In DNA form, the CDR3 reads TGTGCCTGGACGGACACCGACAATGAGCAGTTCTTC. This gives the protein CAWTDTDNEQFF.

In this sample, this clone turned up a few times. V is TRBV19 and J is TRBJ1-3; the D gene is possibly TRBD1 (6 bases). The CDR3 loop spans 14 amino acids. CDR1 LNHDA and CDR2 SQIVND come from the germline V gene (reference sequence). V lost 9 bases, J lost 0 bases, and 12 bases lay in between. The CDR3 here is CASATGSSGNTIYF. DNA for the CDR3: TGTGCCAGCGCAACAGGGAGCTCTGGAAACACCATATATTTT.

The gene calls are TRBV30 and TRBJ2-1; TRBD2 matches at 9 bases. Germline V gene data show CDR1 as GTSNPN and CDR2 as SVGIG (reference sequence). The CDR3 extends over 14 amino acids. Trimming at V came to 0 bases and at J to 15 bases, leaving 12 bases not matched to a gene. In DNA form, the CDR3 reads TGTGCCTGGAGTGTACGGGGGGCCGGGACTAGCCTGTTCTTC. This translates into CAWSVRGAGTSLFF.